This T cell receptor beta chain was recorded in a study of PD-L1 blockade in urothelial cancer. Study in general: Blood was tested 3 weeks (second dose) and 6 weeks into treatment. There were a median of approximately 130,000 T cells in blood samples. General observations from the study: Pretreatment peripheral blood TCR clonality that fell below the median predicted better survival among the patients studied.

Indicated time point: pretreatment peripheral blood. Urothelial carcinoma in patients was locally advanced or metastatic. Looked up from germline, CDR1 is LNHNV and CDR2 is YYDKDF (reference sequence). The CDR3 is 13 residues long. V lost 3 bases and J lost 5, with 10 bases in between. TCRdb's copy holds only in-frame clones and misses some; the assay was immunoSEQ multiplex PCR. The sample has roughly 77,000 clones; around 84% are singletons. For this clone: Its cognate antigen is unknown.

V gene TRBV15 combines with J gene TRBJ2-5; possible D gene TRBD1, 5 bases. This clonotype was obtained from a woman in her 70s with urothelial cancer. Sequencing was performed on PBMCs, taken around atezolizumab (anti-PD-L1) treatment. The CDR3 region has the DNA TGTGCCACCAGCAGGGACCCAGGGGAGACCCAGTACTTC. Protein product: CATSRDPGETQYF.